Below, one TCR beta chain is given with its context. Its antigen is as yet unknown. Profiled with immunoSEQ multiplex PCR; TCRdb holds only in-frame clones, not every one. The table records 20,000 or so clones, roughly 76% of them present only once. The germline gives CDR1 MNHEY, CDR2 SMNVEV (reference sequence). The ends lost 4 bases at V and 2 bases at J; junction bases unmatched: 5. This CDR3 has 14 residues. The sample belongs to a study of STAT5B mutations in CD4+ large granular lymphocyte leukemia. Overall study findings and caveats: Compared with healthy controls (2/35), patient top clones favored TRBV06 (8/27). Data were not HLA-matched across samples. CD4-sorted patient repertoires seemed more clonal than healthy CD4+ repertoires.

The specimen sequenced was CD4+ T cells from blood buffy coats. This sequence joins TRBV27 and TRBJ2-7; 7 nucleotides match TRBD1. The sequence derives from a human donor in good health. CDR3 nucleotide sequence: TGTGCCAGCAGTTCACCGGGACAGACCTACGAGCAGTACTTC. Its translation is CASSSPGQTYEQYF.